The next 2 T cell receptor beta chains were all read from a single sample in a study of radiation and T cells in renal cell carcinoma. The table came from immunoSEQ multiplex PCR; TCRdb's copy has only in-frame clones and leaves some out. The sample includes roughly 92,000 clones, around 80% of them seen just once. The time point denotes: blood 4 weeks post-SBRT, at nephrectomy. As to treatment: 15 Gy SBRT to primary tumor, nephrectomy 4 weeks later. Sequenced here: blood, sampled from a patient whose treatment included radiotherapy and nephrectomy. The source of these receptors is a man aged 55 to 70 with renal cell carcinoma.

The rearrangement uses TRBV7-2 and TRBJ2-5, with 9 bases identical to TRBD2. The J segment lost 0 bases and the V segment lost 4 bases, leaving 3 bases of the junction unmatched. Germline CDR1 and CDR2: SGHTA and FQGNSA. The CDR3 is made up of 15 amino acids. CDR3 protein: CASSSSSGDQETQYF. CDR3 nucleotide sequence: TGTGCCAGCAGCTCGTCTAGCGGGGACCAAGAGACCCAGTACTTC.

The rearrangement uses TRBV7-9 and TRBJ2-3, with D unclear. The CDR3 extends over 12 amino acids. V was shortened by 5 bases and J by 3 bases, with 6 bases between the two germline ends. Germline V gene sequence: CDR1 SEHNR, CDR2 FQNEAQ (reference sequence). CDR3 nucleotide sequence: TGTGCCAGCAGCCCGACGACAGATACGCAGTATTTT. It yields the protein CASSPTTDTQYF.